The clone carrying this TCR beta chain was seen a few times. The target antigen is unknown. Its ends do not fully match the called genes, so a read error is possible. Germline loops: CDR1 DFQATT, CDR2 SNEGSKA (reference sequence). This CDR3 region has 13 residues. This entry belongs to a study of read filtering for tumor transcriptome and immune sequencing. This library used around 400 ng RNA and molecular barcoded adaptors spanning alpha/delta and beta/gamma chains. TCRdb re-analysed the reads in MiXCR, keeping a single row per CDR3 protein. The sample lists under 150,000 distinct CDR3 sequences, 13% seen once, with just under 8.5% in the top ten. Broader study findings: Compared with RNA-seq, IR-seq gave much higher clonotype depth and reliability.

The gene calls are TRBV20-1 and TRBJ1-4; weak D call: TRBD1 (5 bases). The sequenced sample was a population of CD138-negative cells sorted from bone marrow. The origin of this receptor is a donor at least 40 years old with multiple myeloma. Written as DNA, the CDR3 is TGCAGTGCGACGGGGCGATGGGATGAAAAACGGTTTTTT. Translation gives CSATGRWDEKRFF.